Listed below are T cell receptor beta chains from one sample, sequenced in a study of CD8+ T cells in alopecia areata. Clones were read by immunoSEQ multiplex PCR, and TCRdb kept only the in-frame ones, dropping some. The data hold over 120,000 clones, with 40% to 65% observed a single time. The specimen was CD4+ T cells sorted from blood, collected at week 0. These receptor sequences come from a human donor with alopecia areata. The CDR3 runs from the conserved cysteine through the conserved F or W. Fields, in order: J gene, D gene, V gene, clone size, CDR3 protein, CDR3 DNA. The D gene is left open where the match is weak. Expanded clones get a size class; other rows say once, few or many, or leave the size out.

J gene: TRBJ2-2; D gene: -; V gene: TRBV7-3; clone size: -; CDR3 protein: CASSSKGGELFF; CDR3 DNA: TGTGCCAGCAGCTCGAAGGGTGGGGAGCTGTTTTTT
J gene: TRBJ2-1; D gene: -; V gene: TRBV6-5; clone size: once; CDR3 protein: CASSSGAGQFF; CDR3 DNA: TGTGCCAGCAGTTCGGGAGCTGGACAGTTCTTC
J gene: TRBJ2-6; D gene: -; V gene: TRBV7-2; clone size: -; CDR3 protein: CASSLTGANVLTF; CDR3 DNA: TGTGCCAGCAGCCTCACAGGGGCCAACGTCCTGACTTTC
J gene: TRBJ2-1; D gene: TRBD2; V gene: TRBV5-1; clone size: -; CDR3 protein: CASSSGRGLMDEQFF; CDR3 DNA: TGCGCCAGCAGCTCCGGGAGGGGGTTAATGGATGAGCAGTTCTTC
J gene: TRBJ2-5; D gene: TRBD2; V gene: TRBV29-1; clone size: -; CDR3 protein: CSLGRNQETQYF; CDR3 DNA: TGCAGTCTCGGGAGGAACCAAGAGACCCAGTACTTC
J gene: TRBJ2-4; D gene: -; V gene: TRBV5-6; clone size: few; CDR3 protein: CASSLVSARDIQYF; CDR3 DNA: TGTGCCAGCAGCTTGGTGTCGGCAAGGGACATTCAGTACTTC
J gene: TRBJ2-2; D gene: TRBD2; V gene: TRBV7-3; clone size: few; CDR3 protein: CATSSGRAFTGELFF; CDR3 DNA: TGTGCCACCTCCAGCGGGAGGGCCTTCACCGGGGAGCTGTTTTTT
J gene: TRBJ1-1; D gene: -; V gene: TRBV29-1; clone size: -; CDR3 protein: CSVVGRTEAFF; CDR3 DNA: TGCAGCGTTGTAGGACGGACTGAAGCTTTCTTT
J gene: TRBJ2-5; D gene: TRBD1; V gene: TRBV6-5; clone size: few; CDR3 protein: CASRKTQGVGETQYF; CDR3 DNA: TGTGCCAGCAGAAAGACGCAGGGGGTGGGGGAGACCCAGTACTTC
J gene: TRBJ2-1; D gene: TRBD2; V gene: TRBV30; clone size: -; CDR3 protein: CAWSGSSGRAYEQFF; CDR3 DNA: TGTGCCTGGAGTGGATCTAGCGGGAGGGCCTATGAGCAGTTCTTC
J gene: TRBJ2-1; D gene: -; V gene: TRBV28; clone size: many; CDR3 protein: CASSPSTGHNEQFF; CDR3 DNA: TGTGCCAGCAGTCCCTCCACAGGGCACAATGAGCAGTTCTTC
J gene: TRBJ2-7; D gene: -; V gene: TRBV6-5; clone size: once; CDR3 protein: CASRARRQSYEQYF; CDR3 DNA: TGTGCCAGCAGGGCCCGGAGGCAGAGCTACGAGCAGTACTTC
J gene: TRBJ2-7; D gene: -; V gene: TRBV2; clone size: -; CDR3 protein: CASKDDREGEQYF; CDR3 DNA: TGTGCCAGCAAGGACGACAGGGAGGGCGAGCAGTACTTC
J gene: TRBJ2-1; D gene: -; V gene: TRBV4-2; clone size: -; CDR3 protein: CASSQEGSFNEQFF; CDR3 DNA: TGTGCCAGCAGCCAAGAGGGTAGCTTCAATGAGCAGTTCTTC
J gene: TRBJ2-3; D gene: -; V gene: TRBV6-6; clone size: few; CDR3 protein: CASSYTGGPDTQYF; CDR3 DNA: TGTGCCAGCAGCTATACCGGAGGGCCAGATACGCAGTATTTT
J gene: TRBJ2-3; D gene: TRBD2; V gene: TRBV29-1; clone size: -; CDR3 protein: CSVVLAGGGDTQYF; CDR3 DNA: TGCAGCGTGGTTCTAGCGGGAGGGGGAGATACGCAGTATTTT
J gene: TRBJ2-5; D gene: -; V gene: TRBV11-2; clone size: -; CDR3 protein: CASSLVGGLEETQYF; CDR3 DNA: TGTGCCAGCAGCTTAGTTGGGGGGTTGGAAGAGACCCAGTACTTC
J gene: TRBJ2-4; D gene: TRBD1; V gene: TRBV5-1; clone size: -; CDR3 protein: CASNPGQGINIQYF; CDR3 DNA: TGCGCCAGCAATCCGGGACAGGGCATAAACATTCAGTACTTC
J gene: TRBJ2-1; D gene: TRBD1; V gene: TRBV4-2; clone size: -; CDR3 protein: CASSQVGQGRNEQFF; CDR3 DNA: TGTGCCAGCAGCCAAGTGGGACAGGGGAGGAATGAGCAGTTCTTC
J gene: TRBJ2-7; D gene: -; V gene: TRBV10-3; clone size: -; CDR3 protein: CAISELTSYEQYF; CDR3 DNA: TGTGCCATCAGTGAGTTGACTAGCTACGAGCAGTACTTC
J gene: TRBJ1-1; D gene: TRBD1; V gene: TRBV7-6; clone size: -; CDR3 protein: CASSQGGTEAFF; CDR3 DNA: TGTGCCAGCAGCCAGGGGGGCACTGAAGCTTTCTTT
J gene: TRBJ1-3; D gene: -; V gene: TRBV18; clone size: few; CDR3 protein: CASSPRTASGNTIYF; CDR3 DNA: TGTGCCAGCTCACCACGGACAGCCTCTGGAAACACCATATATTTT
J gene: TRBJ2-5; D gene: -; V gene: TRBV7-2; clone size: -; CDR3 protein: CASSLAGGETQYF; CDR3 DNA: TGTGCCAGCAGCTTAGCAGGGGGAGAGACCCAGTACTTC
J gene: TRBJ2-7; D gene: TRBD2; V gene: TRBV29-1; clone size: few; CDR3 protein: CSVGASGFSYEQYF; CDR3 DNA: TGCAGCGTTGGGGCTAGCGGGTTCTCCTACGAGCAGTACTTC
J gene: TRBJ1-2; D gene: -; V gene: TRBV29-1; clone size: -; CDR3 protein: CSVLHGDYGYTF; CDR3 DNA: TGCAGCGTTCTACACGGAGACTATGGCTACACCTTC
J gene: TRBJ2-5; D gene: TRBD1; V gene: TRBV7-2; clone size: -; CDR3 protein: CASSPGTGLETQYF; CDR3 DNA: TGTGCCAGCAGCCCCGGGACAGGGTTAGAGACCCAGTACTTC
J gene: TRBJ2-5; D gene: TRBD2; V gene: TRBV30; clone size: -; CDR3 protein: CAWSTSGTSGETQYF; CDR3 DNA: TGTGCCTGGAGTACCTCCGGGACTAGCGGGGAGACCCAGTACTTC
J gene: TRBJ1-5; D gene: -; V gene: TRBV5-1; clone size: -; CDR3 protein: CASSRGGGDNQPQHF; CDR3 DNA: TGCGCCAGCAGCCGAGGGGGAGGTGATAATCAGCCCCAGCATTTT
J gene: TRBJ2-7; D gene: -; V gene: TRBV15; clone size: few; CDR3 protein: CATGRGGFPYEQYF; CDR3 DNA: TGTGCCACCGGGCGAGGGGGTTTCCCCTACGAGCAGTACTTC
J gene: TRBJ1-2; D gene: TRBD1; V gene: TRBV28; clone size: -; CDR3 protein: CASRSGQKGGYTF; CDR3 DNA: TGTGCCAGCAGATCGGGACAGAAAGGCGGCTACACCTTC
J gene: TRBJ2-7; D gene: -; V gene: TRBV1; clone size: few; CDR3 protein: CLRAPWGEQYF; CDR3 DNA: TGCCTCAGGGCCCCTTGGGGCGAGCAGTACTTC
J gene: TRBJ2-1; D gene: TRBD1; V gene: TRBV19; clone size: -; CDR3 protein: CASMDRGMLNEQFF; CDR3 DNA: TGTGCCAGTATGGACAGGGGGATGTTGAATGAGCAGTTCTTC
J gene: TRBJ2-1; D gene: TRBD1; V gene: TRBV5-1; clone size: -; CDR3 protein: CASSYPQGDYSYNEQFF; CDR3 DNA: TGCGCCAGCAGCTATCCCCAGGGGGATTACTCCTACAATGAGCAGTTCTTC
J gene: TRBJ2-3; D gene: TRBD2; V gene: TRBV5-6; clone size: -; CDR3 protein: CASSRTSGFTDTQYF; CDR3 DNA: TGTGCCAGCAGCAGGACTAGCGGGTTCACAGATACGCAGTATTTT
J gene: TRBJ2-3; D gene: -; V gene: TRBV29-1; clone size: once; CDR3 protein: CSVDRGASTDTQYF; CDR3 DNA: TGCAGCGTTGATCGAGGGGCTAGCACAGATACGCAGTATTTT
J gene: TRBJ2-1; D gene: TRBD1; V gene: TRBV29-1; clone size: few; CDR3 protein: CSVDRVDSEQFF; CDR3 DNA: TGCAGCGTGGACAGGGTTGATAGTGAGCAGTTCTTC
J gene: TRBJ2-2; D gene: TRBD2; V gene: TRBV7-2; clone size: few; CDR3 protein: CASSLAGGTTGELFF; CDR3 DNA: TGTGCCAGCAGCTTGGCCGGGGGGACCACCGGGGAGCTGTTTTTT
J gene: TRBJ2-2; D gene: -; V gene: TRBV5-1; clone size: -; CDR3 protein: CASSPYTGELFF; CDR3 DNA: TGCGCCAGCAGCCCGTACACCGGGGAGCTGTTTTTT
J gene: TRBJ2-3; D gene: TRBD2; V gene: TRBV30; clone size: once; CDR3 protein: CAWIDKGLVPTDTQYF; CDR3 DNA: TGTGCCTGGATTGATAAGGGACTAGTTCCCACAGATACGCAGTATTTT
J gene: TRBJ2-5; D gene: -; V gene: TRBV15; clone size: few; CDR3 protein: CATSRDGQSETQYF; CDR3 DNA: TGTGCCACCAGCAGGGACGGACAGTCGGAGACCCAGTACTTC
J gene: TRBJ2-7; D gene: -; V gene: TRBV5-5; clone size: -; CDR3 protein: CASSLTPGKWEQYF; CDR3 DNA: TGTGCCAGCAGCTTGACCCCAGGGAAGTGGGAGCAGTACTTC
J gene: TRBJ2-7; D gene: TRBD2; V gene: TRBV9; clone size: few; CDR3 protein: CASSVSAGAYEQYF; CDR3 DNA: TGTGCCAGCAGCGTGTCAGCGGGAGCTTACGAGCAGTACTTC
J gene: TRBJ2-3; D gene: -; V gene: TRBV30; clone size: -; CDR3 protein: CAWSRGRVDTQYF; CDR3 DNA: TGTGCCTGGAGTAGGGGTCGAGTAGATACGCAGTATTTT
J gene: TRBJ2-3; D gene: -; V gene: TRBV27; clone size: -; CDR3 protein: CASSFRGTDTQYF; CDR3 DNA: TGTGCCAGCAGTTTTCGGGGGACAGATACGCAGTATTTT
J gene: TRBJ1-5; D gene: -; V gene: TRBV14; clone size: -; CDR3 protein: CASSQGGWRNNQPQHF; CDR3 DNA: TGTGCCAGCAGCCAAGGCGGGTGGCGGAACAATCAGCCCCAGCATTTT
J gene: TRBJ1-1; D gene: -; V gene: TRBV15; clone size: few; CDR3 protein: CATSRDLGSGGTEAFF; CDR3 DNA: TGTGCCACCAGCAGAGATTTGGGCTCCGGCGGCACTGAAGCTTTCTTT
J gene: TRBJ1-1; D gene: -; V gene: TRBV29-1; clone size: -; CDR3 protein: CSGEDRLNTEAFF; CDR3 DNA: TGCAGCGGGGAAGACAGATTGAACACTGAAGCTTTCTTT
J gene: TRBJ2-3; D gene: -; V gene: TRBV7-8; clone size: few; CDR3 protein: CASSSGAGTGDTQYF; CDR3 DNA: TGTGCCAGCAGCTCGGGGGCGGGGACCGGAGATACGCAGTATTTT